Described below is a single T cell receptor beta chain sequence and its context. No antigen is known for it. V dropped 2 bases and J dropped 5 bases, with 15 bases sitting between them. Germline V lookup: CDR1 MNHNY, CDR2 SVGAGI (reference sequence). The CDR3 contains 15 residues. The sample comes from a study of T-cell memory formation after mild COVID-19. Study conclusions and caveats: Prior to infection, memory already included some responding clones, suggesting cross-reactive memory joined.

TCR alpha and TCR beta cDNA libraries carrying sample barcodes and UMIs came from 5'RACE with constant-segment primers. MiXCR was run by TCRdb on the 5' RACE reads, yielding one entry per CDR3 protein. The sample includes tens of thousands of distinct CDR3 sequences, approximately 15% seen only once; the top ten take around two fifths. The receptor was derived from a man aged 18 to 29 who had mild COVID-19 (a few samples of this study predate the infection). Cell type and time point are not known. The chain links TRBV6-6 to TRBJ2-5, with a tentative D call TRBD2 (6 bases). Input material: PBMCs or a T cell subset sorted from them (not recorded which). This CDR3 is CASSYPGTVEETQYF. The CDR3 DNA follows: TGTGCCAGCAGTTACCCGGGGACTGTCGAGGAGACCCAGTACTTC.